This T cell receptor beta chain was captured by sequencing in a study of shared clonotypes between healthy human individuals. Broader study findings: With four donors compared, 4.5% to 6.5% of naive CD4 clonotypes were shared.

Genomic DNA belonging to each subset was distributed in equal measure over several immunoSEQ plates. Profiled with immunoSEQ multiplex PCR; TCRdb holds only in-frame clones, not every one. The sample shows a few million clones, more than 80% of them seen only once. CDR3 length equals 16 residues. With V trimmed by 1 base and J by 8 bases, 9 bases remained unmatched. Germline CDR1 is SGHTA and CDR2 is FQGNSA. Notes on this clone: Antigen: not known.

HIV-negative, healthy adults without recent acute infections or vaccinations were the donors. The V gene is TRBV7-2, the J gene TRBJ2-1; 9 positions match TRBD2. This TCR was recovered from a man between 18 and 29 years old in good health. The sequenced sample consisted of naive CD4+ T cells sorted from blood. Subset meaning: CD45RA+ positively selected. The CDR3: CASSLVYAGGVYEQFF. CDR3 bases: TGTGCCAGCAGCTTAGTATATGCGGGGGGGGTGTATGAGCAGTTCTTC.